Below, 6 T cell receptor beta chains from the same sample are listed, as sequenced in a study of monozygotic twins with inflammatory bowel disease. TCRdb derives one entry per CDR3 protein from the 5' RACE reads, leaving out DNA. The repertoire shows about 300,000 distinct CDR3 sequences; the top ten hold roughly 5.8%. Sequencing used blood. The receptors derive from a human donor with ulcerative colitis or Crohn's disease, or a healthy co-twin of an affected twin (not recorded which).

The chain recombines TRBV5-4 with TRBJ2-2. The CDR3 totals 15 residues. Per the germline V gene, CDR1 is SGHNT and CDR2 is YYREEE (reference sequence). The CDR3 is CASSLSSERLGELFF.

The V call is TRBV5-1, the J call TRBJ1-3. The V gene's germline CDR1 is SGHRS and CDR2 YFSETQ. The CDR3 is 16 amino acids. The CDR3 is CASSPQGPGSGNTIYF. The full variable domain, in which reference TRBV5-1 and TRBJ1-3 provide the parts outside the CDR3, is KAGVTQTPRYLIKTRGQQVTLSCSPISGHRSVSWYQQTPGQGLQFLFEYFSETQRNKGNFPGRFSGRQFSNSRSEMNVSTLELGDSALYLCASSPQGPGSGNTIYFGEGSWLTVV.

CDR3 sequence reads: CASPPRQGVKQETQYF. V usage is TRBV6-1 and J usage is TRBJ2-5; the TCRdb call, TRBD1, lacks DNA for checking. Germline V gene sequence: CDR1 MNHNS, CDR2 SASEGT. This CDR3 comprises 16 residues.

The rearrangement uses TRBV9 and TRBJ2-7; TCRdb designates TRBD2, a call that cannot be tested without DNA. CDR1 is SGDLS and CDR2 is YYNGEE in the germline V gene. This CDR3 has 16 residues. The CDR3 spells CASSVAGGEFWDEQYF.

The gene calls are TRBV5-1 and TRBJ2-7; TCRdb's assignment of TRBD2 cannot be checked, as there is no DNA. The CDR3 totals 13 residues. Per germline, CDR1 SGHRS and CDR2 YFSETQ. CDR3: CASSLQDNLAVAF. The variable domain in full, with the rest retrieved from reference TRBV5-1 and TRBJ2-7, is KAGVTQTPRYLIKTRGQQVTLSCSPISGHRSVSWYQQTPGQGLQFLFEYFSETQRNKGNFPGRFSGRQFSNSRSEMNVSTLELGDSALYLCASSLQDNLAVAFGPGTRLTVT.

The rearrangement joins TRBV5-1 to TRBJ2-3; TCRdb names TRBD1, which stays unverified in the absence of DNA. Germline V gives CDR1 SGHRS, CDR2 YFSETQ. This CDR3 has 14 residues. The CDR3 reads CASSRGQGVDTQYF.